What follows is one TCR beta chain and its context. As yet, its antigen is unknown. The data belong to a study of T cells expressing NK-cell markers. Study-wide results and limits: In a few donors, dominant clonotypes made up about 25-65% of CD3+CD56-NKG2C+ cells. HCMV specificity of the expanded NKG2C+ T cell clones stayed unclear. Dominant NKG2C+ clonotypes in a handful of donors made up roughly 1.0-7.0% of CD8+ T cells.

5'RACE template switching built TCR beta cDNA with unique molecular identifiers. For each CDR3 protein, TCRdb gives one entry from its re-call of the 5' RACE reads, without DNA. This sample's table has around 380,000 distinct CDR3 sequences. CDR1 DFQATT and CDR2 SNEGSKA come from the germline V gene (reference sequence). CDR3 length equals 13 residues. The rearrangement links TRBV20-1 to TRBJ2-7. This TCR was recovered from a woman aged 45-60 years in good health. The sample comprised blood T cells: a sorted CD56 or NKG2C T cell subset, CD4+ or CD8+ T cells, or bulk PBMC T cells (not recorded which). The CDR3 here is CSARDQLDYEQYF.